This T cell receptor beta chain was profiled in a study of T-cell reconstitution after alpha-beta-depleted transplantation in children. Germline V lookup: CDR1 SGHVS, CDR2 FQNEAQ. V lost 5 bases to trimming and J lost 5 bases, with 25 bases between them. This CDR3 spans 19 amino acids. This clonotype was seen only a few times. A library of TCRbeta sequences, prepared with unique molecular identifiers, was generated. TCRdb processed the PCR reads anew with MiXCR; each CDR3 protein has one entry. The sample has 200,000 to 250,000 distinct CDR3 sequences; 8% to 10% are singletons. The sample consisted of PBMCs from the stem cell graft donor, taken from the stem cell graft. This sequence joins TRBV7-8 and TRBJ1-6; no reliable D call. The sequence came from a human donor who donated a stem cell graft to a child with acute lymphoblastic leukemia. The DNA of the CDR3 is TGTGCCAGCAGCCTCACCGGCCACGGGGTGGGTGTCAATAATTCACCCCTCCACTTT. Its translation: CASSLTGHGVGVNNSPLHF.